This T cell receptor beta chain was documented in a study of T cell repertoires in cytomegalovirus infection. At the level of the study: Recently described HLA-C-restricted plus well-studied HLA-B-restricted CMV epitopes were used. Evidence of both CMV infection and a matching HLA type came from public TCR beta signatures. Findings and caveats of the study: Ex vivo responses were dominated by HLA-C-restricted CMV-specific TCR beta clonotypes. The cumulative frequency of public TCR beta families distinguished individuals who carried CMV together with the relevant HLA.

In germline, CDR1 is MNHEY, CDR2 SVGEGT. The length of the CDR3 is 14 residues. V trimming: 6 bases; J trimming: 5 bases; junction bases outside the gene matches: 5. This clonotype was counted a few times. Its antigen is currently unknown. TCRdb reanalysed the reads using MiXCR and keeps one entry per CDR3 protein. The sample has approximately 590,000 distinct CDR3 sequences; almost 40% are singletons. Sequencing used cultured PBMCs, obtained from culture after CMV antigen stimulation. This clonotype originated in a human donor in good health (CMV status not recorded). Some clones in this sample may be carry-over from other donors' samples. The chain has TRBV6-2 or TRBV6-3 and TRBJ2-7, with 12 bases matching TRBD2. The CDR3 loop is CASSPLAGGHEQYF. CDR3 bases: TGTGCCAGCAGCCCACTAGCGGGGGGACACGAGCAGTACTTC.